This T cell receptor (beta chain) originates from a study of T cell clones after liver transplantation. Across the study: A pre-transplant mixed lymphocyte reaction with TCRbeta sequencing defined graft-donor-reactive clones followed in post-transplant blood.

After removal of 1 base from V and 1 base from J, the junction contained 0 bases not matched to a gene. The CDR3 covers 15 residues. The germline V gene has CDR1 MNHEY and CDR2 SMNVEV (reference sequence). This clone was picked up a small number of times. TCRdb keeps only in-frame clones here, not all; method: immunoSEQ multiplex PCR. Of about 78,000 clones detected, around 80% appear once; the ten largest clones hold roughly 0.54%. This receptor was taken from a human donor who received a liver transplant. V and J are TRBV27 and TRBJ2-3, with 9 bases fitting TRBD2. The sequencing here drew on CD4+ T cells from blood, taken before liver transplant. The DNA for the CDR3 is TGTGCCAGCAGTTTATGGACTAGCGGCACAGATACGCAGTATTTT. Protein product: CASSLWTSGTDTQYF.